Listed below are T cell receptor beta chains from one sample, sequenced in a study of T cells after yellow fever vaccination. TCRdb fed the 5' RACE reads into MiXCR, producing one record per CDR3 protein. The sample has roughly 300,000 distinct CDR3 sequences; less than 9.5% are singletons. Material: PBMCs, obtained approximately 40 days after the first yellow fever vaccination. All receptors derive from a young man who received the YFV17D yellow fever vaccine. The CDR3 runs from the conserved cysteine through the conserved F or W. A D gene is named only where the DNA matches it firmly. Rows may omit the clone size; those that give it use once, few, many or a size class.

clone_size: few
j_call: TRBJ2-3
d_call: -
v_call: TRBV5-1
cdr3_nt: TGCGCCAGCAGCATATTGACAGGCTCTAGCACAGATACGCAGTATTTT
cdr3_aa: CASSILTGSSTDTQYF

clone_size: many
j_call: TRBJ1-5
d_call: TRBD1
v_call: TRBV12-3/TRBV12-4
cdr3_nt: TGTGCCAGCAGGGGGACAGGCAATCAGCCCCAGCATTTT
cdr3_aa: CASRGTGNQPQHF

clone_size: many
j_call: TRBJ1-5
d_call: -
v_call: TRBV24-1
cdr3_nt: TGTGCCACCAGTGCGCGGAATAGCAATCAGCCCCAGCATTTT
cdr3_aa: CATSARNSNQPQHF

clone_size: few
j_call: TRBJ1-1
d_call: -
v_call: TRBV5-6
cdr3_nt: TGTGCCAGCAGCTACCTGGACACTGAAGCTTTCTTT
cdr3_aa: CASSYLDTEAFF

clone_size: few
j_call: TRBJ2-1
d_call: -
v_call: TRBV29-1
cdr3_nt: TGCAGCGTTGGTCCCCAGGGGCCCTACAATGAGCAGTTCTTC
cdr3_aa: CSVGPQGPYNEQFF

clone_size: few
j_call: TRBJ1-6
d_call: TRBD1
v_call: TRBV7-2
cdr3_nt: TGTGCCAGCAGAACCCGGGCCGGCAATCTTATCGGGACAGGGAATTCACCCCTCCACTTT
cdr3_aa: CASRTRAGNLIGTGNSPLHF

clone_size: few
j_call: TRBJ2-6
d_call: TRBD1
v_call: TRBV7-8
cdr3_nt: TGTGCCAGCAGCTTACCCGGGACAGAAGGCTCTGGGGCCAACGTCCTGACTTTC
cdr3_aa: CASSLPGTEGSGANVLTF

clone_size: few
j_call: TRBJ2-2
d_call: -
v_call: TRBV9
cdr3_nt: TGTGCCAGCAGCATGCGGCAGGGGCGGTACACCGGGGAGCTGTTTTTT
cdr3_aa: CASSMRQGRYTGELFF

clone_size: many
j_call: TRBJ2-3
d_call: TRBD1
v_call: TRBV4-1
cdr3_nt: TGCGCCAGCAGCCAAGAGCCGGGACAGGGGGTTATTGGCACAGATACGCAGTATTTT
cdr3_aa: CASSQEPGQGVIGTDTQYF

clone_size: -
j_call: TRBJ2-2
d_call: -
v_call: TRBV18
cdr3_nt: TGTGCCAGCTCCCCAGCGGCGACAAGAAACACCGGGGAGCTGTTTTTT
cdr3_aa: CASSPAATRNTGELFF

clone_size: -
j_call: TRBJ1-5
d_call: -
v_call: TRBV5-1
cdr3_nt: TGCGCCAGCAGCCCGGGACTGGTGAGCAATCAGCCCCAGCATTTT
cdr3_aa: CASSPGLVSNQPQHF

clone_size: few
j_call: TRBJ2-1
d_call: TRBD1
v_call: TRBV7-3
cdr3_nt: TGTGCCAGCAGCTGGACAGGAGGTATTTTCAATGAGCAGTTCTTC
cdr3_aa: CASSWTGGIFNEQFF

clone_size: -
j_call: TRBJ2-2
d_call: TRBD2
v_call: TRBV11-2
cdr3_nt: TGTGCCGCGACTCGCCTAGCGGGGGGGCATAGGGAGCTGTTTTTT
cdr3_aa: CAATRLAGGHRELFF

clone_size: -
j_call: TRBJ1-1
d_call: -
v_call: TRBV20-1
cdr3_nt: TGCAGTTCGGTCGGGGGGAACACTGAAGCTTTCTTT
cdr3_aa: CSSVGGNTEAFF

clone_size: few
j_call: TRBJ2-7
d_call: TRBD2
v_call: TRBV12-3/TRBV12-4
cdr3_nt: TGTGCCAGCACAGACACGGGCGCGGGAGGTTACGAGCAGTACTTC
cdr3_aa: CASTDTGAGGYEQYF

clone_size: -
j_call: TRBJ1-4
d_call: -
v_call: TRBV11-2
cdr3_nt: TGTGCCAGCAGCATGACAGGACACCGGGCGACTGATGAAAAACTGTTTTTT
cdr3_aa: CASSMTGHRATDEKLFF

clone_size: many
j_call: TRBJ2-5
d_call: TRBD2
v_call: TRBV6-5
cdr3_nt: TGTGCCAGCAGTTACCTCGGTAGCGGGGTGGAGACCCAGTACTTC
cdr3_aa: CASSYLGSGVETQYF

clone_size: few
j_call: TRBJ1-5
d_call: TRBD1
v_call: TRBV4-1
cdr3_nt: TGCGCCAGCAGCCAAGTTGACAGGGGGGGTCAGCCCCAGCATTTT
cdr3_aa: CASSQVDRGGQPQHF

clone_size: -
j_call: TRBJ1-4
d_call: TRBD1
v_call: TRBV4-3
cdr3_nt: TGCGCCAGCAGCCAAGACAGGGGGACAACTAATGAAAAACTGTTTTTT
cdr3_aa: CASSQDRGTTNEKLFF

clone_size: -
j_call: TRBJ1-6
d_call: -
v_call: TRBV7-2
cdr3_nt: TGTGCCAGCAGCCAAGTAGTCAGGGGTAATTCACCCCTCCACTTT
cdr3_aa: CASSQVVRGNSPLHF

clone_size: few
j_call: TRBJ2-5
d_call: TRBD1
v_call: TRBV4-2
cdr3_nt: TGTGCCAGCAGCCAAGAGACCGGGACAGCGATCCAAGAGACCCAGTACTTC
cdr3_aa: CASSQETGTAIQETQYF

clone_size: few
j_call: TRBJ1-2
d_call: -
v_call: TRBV5-1
cdr3_nt: TGCGCCAGCAGAACGGTGATCGACCCCACCCACACCTTC
cdr3_aa: CASRTVIDPTHTF

clone_size: -
j_call: TRBJ2-1
d_call: TRBD2
v_call: TRBV19
cdr3_nt: TGTGCCAGTATCAGGGCGGGGGGCGATGAGCAGTTCTTC
cdr3_aa: CASIRAGGDEQFF

clone_size: many
j_call: TRBJ1-2
d_call: -
v_call: TRBV5-1
cdr3_nt: TGCGCCAGCAGCTTGGAATCCACTAACTATGGCTACACCTTC
cdr3_aa: CASSLESTNYGYTF

clone_size: -
j_call: TRBJ1-4
d_call: -
v_call: TRBV7-9
cdr3_nt: TGTGCCAGCAGTCCATCTCGAGGGGCAACTAATGAAAACCTGTTTTTT
cdr3_aa: CASSPSRGATNENLFF

clone_size: -
j_call: TRBJ1-5
d_call: -
v_call: TRBV6-2/TRBV6-3
cdr3_nt: TGTGCCAGCAGTTATAGGGGCATGGGTACTAGCAATCAGCCCCAGCATTTT
cdr3_aa: CASSYRGMGTSNQPQHF

clone_size: many
j_call: TRBJ2-1
d_call: -
v_call: TRBV5-6
cdr3_nt: TGTGCCAGCAGCTCCGGCGGGGGCGGGAATGAGCAGTTCTTC
cdr3_aa: CASSSGGGGNEQFF

clone_size: -
j_call: TRBJ1-2
d_call: -
v_call: TRBV2
cdr3_nt: TGTGCCAGATGGGGAGTGAACTATGGCTACACCTTC
cdr3_aa: CARWGVNYGYTF

clone_size: -
j_call: TRBJ2-6
d_call: -
v_call: TRBV5-1
cdr3_nt: TGCGCCAGCAGCTTGGACAGGACCTCCTCTGGGGCCAACGTCCTGACTTTC
cdr3_aa: CASSLDRTSSGANVLTF

clone_size: many
j_call: TRBJ2-7
d_call: TRBD1
v_call: TRBV18
cdr3_nt: TGTGCCAGCTCATCGGACAGGGCCTACGAGCAGTACTTC
cdr3_aa: CASSSDRAYEQYF

clone_size: few
j_call: TRBJ2-7
d_call: TRBD1
v_call: TRBV7-2
cdr3_nt: TGTGCCAGCAGCTCTAGGGGCAGGGGGCATAGCGAGCAGTACTTC
cdr3_aa: CASSSRGRGHSEQYF